This T cell receptor beta chain stems from a study of blood T cell repertoires in COVID-19. Overall study: Specimens from acute and convalescent COVID-19 originated in the United States, Italy and Spain. PBMCs, B-cell-depleted T cells, or T cells were the source of the cDNA or gDNA that made up the material.

Per the study methods: Reference gene primers were amplified, and this amplification served to estimate nucleated cell counts. The table came from immunoSEQ multiplex PCR; TCRdb's copy has only in-frame clones and leaves some out. V, J and clone size are those of that table, while D and trimming were read from the DNA. The sample holds 300,000 to 450,000 clones, around nine tenths seen once. The CDR3 loop spans 13 amino acids. Trimming took off 6 bases at V and 4 bases at J, with 12 bases between the two ends. Germline loops: CDR1 MGHDK, CDR2 SYGVNS. The chain couples TRBV25-1 to TRBJ1-1; D gene uncertain. The source is a human donor in a cohort sampled during active COVID-19. The sequencing input was peripheral blood. This chain's CDR3 is CASSLMGATEAFF. CDR3 DNA: TGTGCCAGCAGCCTAATGGGCGCCACTGAAGCTTTCTTT.